The T cell receptor beta chain under discussion was sequenced for a study of blood T cell repertoires in COVID-19. The CDR3 is 14 residues long. The V end was cut by 1 base, the J end by 3 bases, with 10 bases between. CDR1 MNHEY and CDR2 SVGAGI come from the germline V gene. Original handling: Quantification of nucleated cells was approximated via reference gene primer amplification. The table came from immunoSEQ multiplex PCR; TCRdb's copy has only in-frame clones and leaves some out. The V and J calls and clone size come from that table; D and trimming were worked out from the DNA. The sample has under 200,000 clones, around 80% seen once; the top ten hold about 8.6%. Study members were between about 18 and 95 years old and lived in some 22 US regions. Participants' own reports of clinical history determined their cohort assignment. Two negative PCRs, clearance, or symptom resolution were required of recovered Cohort 3 donors.

V is TRBV6-5 and J is TRBJ2-7; D may be TRBD1 (5 bases). This TCR came from a woman between 50 and 59 years old who had recovered from COVID-19. The sequencing sample was made of PBMCs or T cells enriched from blood (not recorded which). CDR3 in DNA: TGTGCCAGCAGTTACTTGGCAAGGGGCTACGAGCAGTACTTC. It encodes CASSYLARGYEQYF.